A single sample is the source of the 9 T cell receptor beta chains below, sequenced in a study of blood T cells in healthy people across ages. Next came a second PCR, run for roughly 6 to 11 cycles, which used a sample-barcoded 5' primer along with a J-beta primer mix. TCRdb fed the 5' RACE reads into MiXCR, producing one record per CDR3 protein. The sample lists more than 550,000 distinct CDR3 sequences; 22% were seen once. Sequenced material: blood. The source is a man between 65 and 85 years old in good health.

The rearrangement joins TRBV10-3 to TRBJ2-3; D is possibly TRBD2 (6 bases). Germline V gene data show CDR1 as ENHRY and CDR2 as SYGVKD. V lost 5 bases and J lost 3, with 12 bases in between. There are 14 residues in the CDR3. The CDR3 here is CAISPGRETDTQYF. CDR3 bases: TGTGCCATCAGTCCGGGACGGGAGACAGATACGCAGTATTTT.

The chain joins TRBV28 to TRBJ2-7; TRBD2 is a possible D gene (5 bases). The CDR3 covers 13 residues. The V and J ends lost 6 bases and 3 bases respectively, with 12 bases between them. Germline V lookup: CDR1 MDHEN, CDR2 SYDVKM. The CDR3 loop is CASRTTGIYEQYF. CDR3 DNA sequence: TGTGCCAGCAGAACAACGGGAATCTACGAGCAGTACTTC.

This clonotype occurred a few times. The chain combines TRBV20-1 with TRBJ1-1, with TRBD1 identical over 7 bases. Germline V lookup: CDR1 DFQATT, CDR2 SNEGSKA (reference sequence). CDR3 length: 12 residues. V shed 4 bases and J 6 bases; nucleotides not matched to a gene: 5. The CDR3: CSAIKGASEAFF. CDR3 DNA: TGCAGTGCTATCAAGGGGGCATCTGAAGCTTTCTTT.

J is TRBJ2-5 and V is TRBV24-1; no clear D gene. This CDR3 has 15 residues. The V end lost 4 bases, the J end lost 5 bases, and 16 bases lay between the germline ends. Germline V lookup: CDR1 KGHDR, CDR2 SFDVKD. The CDR3 loop is CATSDLTLGIETQYF. Here the CDR3 DNA reads TGTGCCACCAGTGACTTGACACTGGGGATCGAGACCCAGTACTTC.

The chain employs TRBV28 and TRBJ2-5; 9 bases agree with TRBD1. Judging by the DNA end, TRBJ2-7 fits better; the J call may be wrong. Germline loops: CDR1 MDHEN, CDR2 SYDVKM. The CDR3 runs 16 residues. The DNA for the CDR3 is TGTGCCAGCAGTTCCCCCCGGGACAGGGCTGACTACGAGCAGTACTTC. Residues: CASSSPRDRADYEQYF.

This clonotype was seen a few times. The chain links TRBV4-2 to TRBJ2-3; 7 nucleotides align to TRBD2. With V trimmed by 2 bases and J by 2 bases, 7 bases remained unmatched. The CDR3 loop spans 16 amino acids. Germline lookup yields CDR1 LGHNA and CDR2 YNFKEQ. CDR3 sequence reads: CASSQPSGPSTDTQYF. CDR3 coding DNA: TGTGCCAGCAGCCAACCTAGCGGCCCATCCACAGATACGCAGTATTTT.

The genes are TRBV7-9 and TRBJ2-1, with 12 bases fitting TRBD2. Trimming removed 5 bases from V and 6 bases from J; junction bases left unmatched: 11. CDR1 and CDR2 (germline): SEHNR, FQNEAQ (reference sequence). CDR3 length: 17 amino acids. The CDR3 region is CASSTTTSGRRGNEQFF. CDR3 nucleotide sequence: TGTGCCAGCAGCACAACGACTAGCGGGAGACGTGGCAATGAGCAGTTCTTC.

This chain connects TRBV6-5 to TRBJ1-3; TRBD1 might be the D (5 bases). Germline V gene data show CDR1 as MNHEY and CDR2 as SVGAGI. The CDR3 covers 14 residues. With 6 bases removed from V and 2 bases from J, the gap between germline ends came to 11 bases. CDR3 in amino acids: CASSIPGAGNTIYF. DNA of the CDR3: TGTGCCAGCAGCATCCCGGGGGCTGGAAACACCATATATTTT.

The chain carries TRBV20-1 and TRBJ1-1, with 7 bases lining up with TRBD1. The CDR3 totals 13 residues. Germline V gene sequence: CDR1 DFQATT, CDR2 SNEGSKA (reference sequence). J lost 1 base, V lost 5 bases, and 4 bases had no gene match. The CDR3 sequence: CSAGRDRNTEAFF. In DNA, the CDR3 is TGCAGTGCTGGCCGGGACAGGAACACTGAAGCTTTCTTT.